This record looks at one T cell receptor beta chain sequence and its context. Sequencing was performed with immunoSEQ multiplex PCR; in TCRdb, only in-frame clones are kept and a portion is missing. The repertoire holds roughly 170,000 clones, with about nine tenths as singletons. These data are taken from a study of control samples from healthy donors and cancer patients. Deletions cut 9 bases from V and 0 bases from J, with 14 bases between. Germline V gene lookup returns CDR1 MNHEY and CDR2 SVGAGI. The length of the CDR3 is 14 residues. The chain links TRBV6-5 to TRBJ1-1, with D uncertain. The sequence was collected from a woman aged 40 to 55 in good health. Sequencing was performed on blood. The CDR3 DNA is TGTGCCAGTCCCGACGAGGAAATGAACACTGAAGCTTTCTTT. Its protein product is CASPDEEMNTEAFF.